The 19 T cell receptor beta chains listed next were all sequenced from one sample in a study of CD8+CD57+ T cells in acquired aplastic anemia. Patients included in sequencing had previously demonstrated CD8+CD57+ cell expansion by flow cytometry. For CDR3 and TCR beta VDJ profiling, genomic DNA was the template used. From the reads, TCRdb called clonotypes with MiXCR, one entry per CDR3 protein. The table lists fewer than 300,000 distinct CDR3 sequences, roughly 80% of them singletons. Sequencing was done on a sample of sorted CD4+, CD8+, or CD8+CD57+ T cells (not recorded which) from PBMCs. These receptors came from a human donor with aplastic anemia.

This chain links TRBV7-2 with TRBJ1-2, with a weak D call TRBD1 (5 bases). The V end was cut by 3 bases, the J end by 9 bases, with 23 bases between. The CDR3 has 16 residues. Germline CDR1 SGHTA, CDR2 FQGNSA. The DNA for the CDR3 is TGTGCCAGCAGCTTGGCGGGGGGTCGGGTCGTATATTGCTACACCTTC. It codes for CASSLAGGRVVYCYTF.

The chain has TRBV19 and TRBJ1-1; D is unresolved. The J call may be incorrect, as the DNA end agrees better with TRBJ2-1. The CDR3 extends over 15 amino acids. The V gene's germline CDR1 is LNHDA and CDR2 SQIVND (reference sequence). The CDR3 protein is CASSIAITANNEQFF. CDR3 DNA: TGTGCCAGTAGTATAGCTATCACAGCCAACAATGAGCAGTTCTTC.

J is TRBJ1-2 and V is TRBV24-1, with TRBD1 identical over 8 bases. Losses at the gene ends were 2 bases for V and 5 bases for J; bases not matched to a gene: 6. The CDR3 length is 15 residues. The germline CDR1 and CDR2 sequences are KGHDR and SFDVKD. CDR3 protein: CATSDSGGRGYGYTF. CDR3 coding DNA: TGTGCCACCAGTGATTCAGGGGGCCGAGGGTATGGCTACACCTTC.

This clonotype appeared once. J is TRBJ2-7 and V is TRBV27, with D possibly matching TRBD1 (6 bases). The V and J ends lost 4 bases and 3 bases respectively, with 13 bases between them. The CDR3 consists of 14 residues. Germline CDR1 MNHEY, CDR2 SMNVEV (reference sequence). As DNA, the CDR3 is TGTGCCAGCAGTTCAAACAGGGTAGGCTACGAGCAGTACTTC. Translation gives CASSSNRVGYEQYF.

This chain links TRBV7-9 with TRBJ2-2; 7 positions match TRBD2. Per germline, CDR1 SEHNR and CDR2 FQNEAQ (reference sequence). The CDR3 length is 12 residues. The J segment lost 15 bases and the V segment lost 5 bases, leaving 9 bases of the junction unmatched. For the CDR3, the DNA is TGTGCCAGCAGCCATAGAAGAAGCGGGGTGTTTTTT. Translation gives CASSHRRSGVFF.

The J gene is TRBJ2-7, the V gene TRBV5-6, with TRBD2 matching 9 bases. The CDR3 is 15 amino acids. Germline lookup yields CDR1 SGHDT and CDR2 YYEEEE. Unmatched junction bases numbered 3, after V lost 0 bases and J lost 2 bases. The CDR3: CASSLGPSGAYEQYF. The CDR3, as DNA: TGTGCCAGCAGCTTGGGGCCTAGCGGGGCCTACGAGCAGTACTTC. The complete variable domain, with remaining parts taken from reference TRBV5-6 and TRBJ2-7, reads DAGVTQSPTHLIKTRGQQVTLRCSPKSGHDTVSWYQQALGQGPQFIFQYYEEEERQRGNFPDRFSGHQFPNYSSELNVNALLLGDSALYLCASSLGPSGAYEQYFGPGTRLTVT.

On this clonotype: The junction and the germline gene differ at one end; a read error may be behind it. The gene calls are TRBV4-3 and TRBJ2-1; D tentatively fits TRBD1 or TRBD2 (6 bases each). Germline V lookup: CDR1 LGHNA, CDR2 YSLEER. This CDR3 comprises 13 residues. CDR3 loop: CASSLTGTQPQLF. DNA for the CDR3: TGCGCCAGCAGCCTTACAGGGACTCAGCCCCAGCTCTTT.

Remarks on this clonotype: Given the absence of the conserved phenylalanine or tryptophan at the CDR3 end, a read error is likely. The limits of the CDR3 on the DNA are not certain, so only TCRdb's listed CDR3 is given. The CDR3 here is CASSFRPGGAALS. The chain couples TRBV7-8 to TRBJ2-1; the table names TRBD1, a call not compared with the DNA. Including both end residues, the CDR3 is 13 amino acids long. The germline V gene encodes CDR1 SGHVS and CDR2 FQNEAQ.

This chain joins TRBV15 and TRBJ2-2; the match to TRBD2 covers 13 bases. The CDR3 spans 18 residues. The germline V gene has CDR1 LNHNV and CDR2 YYDKDF (reference sequence). The V and J ends lost 0 bases and 3 bases, in that order; junction bases with no gene match: 4. CDR3 DNA sequence: TGTGCCACCAGCAGAGATTTTGGACTAGCGGGAGACACCGGGGAGCTGTTTTTT. This gives the protein CATSRDFGLAGDTGELFF.

The chain combines TRBV24-1 with TRBJ2-7; TRBD2 might be the D (5 bases). Deletions cut 7 bases from V and 6 bases from J, with 24 bases between. The CDR3 is made up of 16 amino acids. The germline gives CDR1 KGHDR, CDR2 SFDVKD. CDR3 nucleotides: TGTGCCACCAGGGCAACGGGAAAGGCGAACCTGGCCGAGCAGTACGTC. This sequence encodes CATRATGKANLAEQYV.

The chain uses TRBV7-9 and TRBJ2-5; D may be TRBD2 (5 bases). The CDR3 extends over 14 amino acids. Trimming took 11 bases from V and 7 from J, leaving 23 bases between them. The germline V gene has CDR1 SEHNR and CDR2 FQNEAQ (reference sequence). CDR3 protein: CAYDVQTYRGTQYF. CDR3 in DNA: TGTGCCTACGACGTACAAACATACCGGGGGACCCAGTACTTC.

In DNA form, the CDR3 reads TGTGCCACCTCAAGAGGGAGCGAGGAAGTGACCCAGTACTTC. Translation gives CATSRGSEEVTQYF. This chain uses TRBV7-3 with TRBJ2-5, with D possibly being TRBD2 (5 bases). Trimming left V 10 bases short and J 7 bases short, with 22 bases between. The CDR3 is 14 amino acids. Germline V gene data show CDR1 as SGHTA and CDR2 as FQGTGA.

The chain joins TRBV9 to TRBJ2-7; TRBD2 might be the D (6 bases). CDR3 length: 16 residues. Trimming stripped 4 bases from V and 8 bases from J, with 25 bases between. Germline CDR1 is SGDLS and CDR2 is YYNGEE. The CDR3 reads CASSLGRGTGNTKQYF. The CDR3 DNA is TGTGCCAGCAGCTTGGGACGGGGGACTGGAAACACCAAGCAGTACTTC.

V and J are TRBV9 and TRBJ2-5; 7 bases line up with TRBD1. The CDR3 spans 15 residues. Germline values: CDR1 SGDLS, CDR2 YYNGEE. V was clipped by 4 bases and J by 8 bases; unmatched bases: 14. Here the CDR3 reads CASSLEGASGYTQYF. The CDR3 DNA is TGTGCCAGCAGCCTAGAGGGGGCCTCGGGATATACCCAGTACTTC.

With regard to this clonotype: In this CDR3 the conserved last residue, phenylalanine or tryptophan, is missing, so a read error is likely. It is unclear where the CDR3 begins or ends on the DNA, so no DNA is shown, and the CDR3 is as TCRdb lists it. V is TRBV7-8 and J is TRBJ2-1; the table's D call, TRBD1, has no DNA check behind it. Looked up from germline, CDR1 is SGHVS and CDR2 is FQNEAQ. Both ends counted, the CDR3 spans 13 residues. The CDR3 loop is CASSSGVTAGKFY.

The chain has TRBV7-2 and TRBJ2-3, with 12 bases that match TRBD2. J gave up 6 bases and V 4 bases, and 5 bases lay outside the gene matches. The CDR3 consists of 15 residues. Germline V gives CDR1 SGHTA, CDR2 FQGNSA. CDR3 residues: CASSSLAGGPDTQYF. DNA for the CDR3: TGTGCCAGCAGCTCACTAGCGGGAGGTCCCGATACGCAGTATTTT. Filled out from reference TRBV7-2 and TRBJ2-3, the complete variable domain reads GAGVSQSPSNKVTEKGKDVELRCDPISGHTALYWYRQSLGQGLEFLIYFQGNSAPDKSGLPSDRFSAERTGGSVSTLTIQRTQQEDSAVYLCASSSLAGGPDTQYFGPGTRLTVL.

About this clonotype itself: A read error may produce the germline difference seen at one junction end. The chain carries TRBV7-8 and TRBJ2-3; TRBD1 might be the D (6 bases). The CDR3 totals 13 residues. Per germline, CDR1 SGHVS and CDR2 FQNEAQ. The CDR3 nucleotides are TGTGCCAGCAGGTACGGGGACACCGAAAACTATTACTTC. Its translation: CASRYGDTENYYF.

This clonotype occurred once. This sequence joins TRBV7-8 and TRBJ2-5; no clear D. Germline CDR1 reads SGHVS; CDR2 reads FQNEAQ. V was shortened by 3 bases and J by 13 bases, with 24 bases between the two germline ends. The CDR3 sequence is 15 residues long. The CDR3 sequence: CASSFTRAMRSSSYF. Written as DNA, the CDR3 is TGTGCCAGCAGCTTTACTCGCGCAATGAGAAGTTCTTCGTACTTC.

The chain joins TRBV11-2 to TRBJ2-3; 14 bases match TRBD2. Trimming took 4 bases from V and 6 from J; bases not matched to a gene: 9. The germline V gene encodes CDR1 SGHAT and CDR2 FQNNGV. The CDR3 runs to 17 residues. This chain's CDR3 is CASSSKRLAGGRDTQYF. CDR3 nucleotide sequence: TGTGCCAGCAGCTCAAAAAGACTAGCGGGGGGGCGGGATACGCAGTATTTT.